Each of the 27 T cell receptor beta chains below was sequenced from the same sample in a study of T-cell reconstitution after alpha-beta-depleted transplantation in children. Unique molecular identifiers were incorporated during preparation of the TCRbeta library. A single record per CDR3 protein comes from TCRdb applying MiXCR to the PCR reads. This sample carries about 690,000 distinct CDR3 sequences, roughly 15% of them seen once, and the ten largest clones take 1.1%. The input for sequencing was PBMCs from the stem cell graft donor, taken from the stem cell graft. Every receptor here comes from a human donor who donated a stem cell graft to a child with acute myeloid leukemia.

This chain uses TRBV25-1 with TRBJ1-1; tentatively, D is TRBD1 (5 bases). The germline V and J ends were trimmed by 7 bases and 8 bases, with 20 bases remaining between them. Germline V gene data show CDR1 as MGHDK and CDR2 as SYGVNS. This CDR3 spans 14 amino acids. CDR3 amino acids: CASTVAGLRVEAFF. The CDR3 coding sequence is TGTGCCAGCACTGTTGCGGGGCTGAGGGTGGAAGCTTTCTTT.

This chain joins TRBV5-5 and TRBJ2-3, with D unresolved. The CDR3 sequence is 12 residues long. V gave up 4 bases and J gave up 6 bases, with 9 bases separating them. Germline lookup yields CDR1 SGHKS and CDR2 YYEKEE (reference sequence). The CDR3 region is CASSGRRDTQYF. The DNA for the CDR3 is TGTGCCAGCAGCGGCCGGCGGGATACGCAGTATTTT.

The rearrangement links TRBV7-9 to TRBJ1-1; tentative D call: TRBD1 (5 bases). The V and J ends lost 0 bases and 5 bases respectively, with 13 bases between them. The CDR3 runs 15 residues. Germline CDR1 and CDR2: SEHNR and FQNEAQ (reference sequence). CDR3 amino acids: CASSLARGPRTEAFF. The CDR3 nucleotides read TGTGCCAGCAGCTTAGCGCGGGGACCAAGGACTGAAGCTTTCTTT. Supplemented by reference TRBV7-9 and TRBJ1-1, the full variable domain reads DTGVSQNPRHKITKRGQNVTFRCDPISEHNRLYWYRQTLGQGPEFLTYFQNEAQLEKSRLLSDRFSAERPKGSFSTLEIQRTEQGDSAMYLCASSLARGPRTEAFFGQGTRLTVV.

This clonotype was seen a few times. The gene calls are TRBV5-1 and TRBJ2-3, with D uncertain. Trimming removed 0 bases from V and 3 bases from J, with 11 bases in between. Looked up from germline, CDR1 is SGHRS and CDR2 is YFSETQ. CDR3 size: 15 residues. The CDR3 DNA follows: TGCGCCAGCAGCTTGGGAGAAGGGATGACAGATACGCAGTATTTT. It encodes CASSLGEGMTDTQYF.

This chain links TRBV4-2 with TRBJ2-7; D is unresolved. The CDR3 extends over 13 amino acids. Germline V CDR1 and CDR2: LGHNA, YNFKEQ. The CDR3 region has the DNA TGTGCCAGCAGCCTCGGGCACTCCTGCGAGCAGTACGTC. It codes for CASSLGHSCEQYV.

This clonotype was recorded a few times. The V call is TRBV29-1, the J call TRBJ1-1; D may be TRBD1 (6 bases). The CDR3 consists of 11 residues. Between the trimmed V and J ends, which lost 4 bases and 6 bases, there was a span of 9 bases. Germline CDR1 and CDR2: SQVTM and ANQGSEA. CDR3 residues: CSVVPGAEAFF. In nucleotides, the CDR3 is TGCAGCGTTGTACCAGGGGCTGAAGCTTTCTTT.

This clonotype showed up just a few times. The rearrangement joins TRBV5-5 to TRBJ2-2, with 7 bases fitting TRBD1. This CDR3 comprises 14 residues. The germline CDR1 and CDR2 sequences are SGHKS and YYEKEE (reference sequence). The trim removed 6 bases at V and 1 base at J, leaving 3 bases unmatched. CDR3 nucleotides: TGTGCCAGCACCCGGACAGGGAACACCGGGGAGCTGTTTTTT. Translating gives CASTRTGNTGELFF. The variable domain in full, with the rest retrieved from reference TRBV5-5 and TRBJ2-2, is DAGVTQSPTHLIKTRGQQVTLRCSPISGHKSVSWYQQVLGQGPQFIFQYYEKEERGRGNFPDRFSARQFPNYSSELNVNALLLGDSALYLCASTRTGNTGELFFGEGSRLTVL.

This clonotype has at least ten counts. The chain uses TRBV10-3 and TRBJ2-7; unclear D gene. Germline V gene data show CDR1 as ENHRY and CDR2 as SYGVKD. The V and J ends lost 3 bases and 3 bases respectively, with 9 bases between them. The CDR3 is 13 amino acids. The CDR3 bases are TGTGCCATCAGTGATGAAGCTTACTACGAGCAGTACGTC. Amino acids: CAISDEAYYEQYV.

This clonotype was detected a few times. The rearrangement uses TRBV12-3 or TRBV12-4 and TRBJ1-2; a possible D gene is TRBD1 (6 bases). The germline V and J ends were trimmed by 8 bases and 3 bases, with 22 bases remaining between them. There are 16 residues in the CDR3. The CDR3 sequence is CASSKPRSSGDYGYTF. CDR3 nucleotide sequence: TGTGCCAGCTCAAAGCCCCGATCCTCAGGGGACTATGGCTACACCTTC.

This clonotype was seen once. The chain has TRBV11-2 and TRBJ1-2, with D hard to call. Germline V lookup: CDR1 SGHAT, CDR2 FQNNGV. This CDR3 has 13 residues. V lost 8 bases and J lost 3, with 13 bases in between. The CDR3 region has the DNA TGTGCCAGCCATGCGACCGCGGACTATGGCTACACCTTC. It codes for CASHATADYGYTF.

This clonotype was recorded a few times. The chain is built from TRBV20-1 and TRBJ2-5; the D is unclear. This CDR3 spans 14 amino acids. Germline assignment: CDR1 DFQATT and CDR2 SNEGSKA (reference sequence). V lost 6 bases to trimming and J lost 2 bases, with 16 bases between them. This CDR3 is CSADPSGWQETQYF. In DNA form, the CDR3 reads TGCAGTGCAGATCCCTCGGGTTGGCAAGAGACCCAGTACTTC.

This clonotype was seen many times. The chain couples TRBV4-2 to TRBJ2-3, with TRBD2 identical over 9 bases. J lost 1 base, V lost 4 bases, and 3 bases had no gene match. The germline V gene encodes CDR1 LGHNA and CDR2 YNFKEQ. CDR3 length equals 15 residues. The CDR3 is CASSPRGGGTDTQYF. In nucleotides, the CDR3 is TGTGCCAGCAGCCCGCGGGGGGGCGGCACAGATACGCAGTATTTT.

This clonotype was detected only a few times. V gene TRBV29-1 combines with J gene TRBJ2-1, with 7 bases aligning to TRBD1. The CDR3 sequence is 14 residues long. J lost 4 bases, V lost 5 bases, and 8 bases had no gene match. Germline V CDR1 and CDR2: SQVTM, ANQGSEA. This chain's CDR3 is CSVNRGGGYNEQFF. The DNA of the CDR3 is TGCAGCGTTAACAGGGGCGGCGGATACAATGAGCAGTTCTTC.

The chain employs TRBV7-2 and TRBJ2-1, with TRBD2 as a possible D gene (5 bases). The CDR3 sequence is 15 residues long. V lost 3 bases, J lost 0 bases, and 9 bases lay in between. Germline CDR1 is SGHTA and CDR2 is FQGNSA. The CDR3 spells CASSLIEGSYNEQFF. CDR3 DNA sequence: TGTGCCAGCAGCTTGATCGAGGGCTCCTACAATGAGCAGTTCTTC.

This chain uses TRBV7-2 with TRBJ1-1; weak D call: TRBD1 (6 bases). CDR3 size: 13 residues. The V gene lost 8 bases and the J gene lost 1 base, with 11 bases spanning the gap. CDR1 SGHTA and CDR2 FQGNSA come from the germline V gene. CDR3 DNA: TGTGCCAGCGGACAGCCTCGGAACACTGAAGCTTTCTTT. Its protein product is CASGQPRNTEAFF.

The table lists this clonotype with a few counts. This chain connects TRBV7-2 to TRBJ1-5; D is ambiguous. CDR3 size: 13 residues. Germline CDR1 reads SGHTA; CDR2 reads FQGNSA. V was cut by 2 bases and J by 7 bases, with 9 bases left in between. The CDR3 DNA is TGTGCCAGCAGCTTAATCCCGGGGCAGCCCCAGCATTTT. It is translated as CASSLIPGQPQHF. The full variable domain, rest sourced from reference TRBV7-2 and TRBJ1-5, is GAGVSQSPSNKVTEKGKDVELRCDPISGHTALYWYRQSLGQGLEFLIYFQGNSAPDKSGLPSDRFSAERTGGSVSTLTIQRTQQEDSAVYLCASSLIPGQPQHFGDGTRLSIL.

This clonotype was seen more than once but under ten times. DNA for the CDR3: TGCGCCAGCAGCTTGGGTGACTACCATTCAACAGATACGCAGTATTTT. The encoded protein is CASSLGDYHSTDTQYF. The V gene is TRBV5-1, the J gene TRBJ2-3; TRBD2 is a possible D gene (5 bases). V was pared by 0 bases and J by 3 bases, with 14 bases between. The CDR3 consists of 16 residues. Germline loops: CDR1 SGHRS, CDR2 YFSETQ.

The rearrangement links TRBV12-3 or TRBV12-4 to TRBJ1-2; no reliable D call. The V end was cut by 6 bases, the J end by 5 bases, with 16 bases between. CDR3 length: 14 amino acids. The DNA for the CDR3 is TGTGCCAGCAGCTCCGGCTTCGATAAATATGGCTACACCTTC. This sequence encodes CASSSGFDKYGYTF.

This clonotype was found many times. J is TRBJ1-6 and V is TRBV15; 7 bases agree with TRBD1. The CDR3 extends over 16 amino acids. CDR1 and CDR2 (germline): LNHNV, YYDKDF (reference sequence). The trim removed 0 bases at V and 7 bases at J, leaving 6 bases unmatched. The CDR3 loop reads CATSRDWGQRNSPLHF. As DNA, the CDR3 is TGTGCCACCAGCAGAGACTGGGGACAGAGAAATTCACCCCTCCACTTT. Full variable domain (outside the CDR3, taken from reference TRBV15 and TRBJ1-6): DAMVIQNPRYQVTQFGKPVTLSCSQTLNHNVMYWYQQKSSQAPKLLFHYYDKDFNNEADTPDNFQSRRPNTSFCFLDIRSPGLGDTAMYLCATSRDWGQRNSPLHFGNGTRLTVT.

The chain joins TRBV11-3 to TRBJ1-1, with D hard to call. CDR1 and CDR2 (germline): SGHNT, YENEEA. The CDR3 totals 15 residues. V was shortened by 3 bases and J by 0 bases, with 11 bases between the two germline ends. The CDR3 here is CASSFRVPLNTEAFF. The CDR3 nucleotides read TGTGCCAGCAGCTTCCGGGTCCCGTTGAACACTGAAGCTTTCTTT.

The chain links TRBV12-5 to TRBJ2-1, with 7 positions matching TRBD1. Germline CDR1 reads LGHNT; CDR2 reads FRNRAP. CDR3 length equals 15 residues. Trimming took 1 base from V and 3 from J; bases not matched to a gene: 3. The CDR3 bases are TGTGCTAGTGGTTTGGGACAGGGCGACTACAATGAGCAGTTCTTC. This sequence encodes CASGLGQGDYNEQFF. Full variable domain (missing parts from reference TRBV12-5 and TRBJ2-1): DARVTQTPRHKVTEMGQEVTMRCQPILGHNTVFWYRQTMMQGLELLAYFRNRAPLDDSGMPKDRFSAEMPDATLATLKIQPSEPRDSAVYFCASGLGQGDYNEQFFGPGTRLTVL.

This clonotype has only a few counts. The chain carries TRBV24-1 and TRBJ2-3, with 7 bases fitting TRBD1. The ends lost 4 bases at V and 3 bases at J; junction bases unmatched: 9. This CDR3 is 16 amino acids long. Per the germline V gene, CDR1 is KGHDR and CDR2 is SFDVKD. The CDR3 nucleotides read TGTGCCACCAGTGACCGCGGACAGGAAGGAACAGATACGCAGTATTTT. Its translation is CATSDRGQEGTDTQYF.

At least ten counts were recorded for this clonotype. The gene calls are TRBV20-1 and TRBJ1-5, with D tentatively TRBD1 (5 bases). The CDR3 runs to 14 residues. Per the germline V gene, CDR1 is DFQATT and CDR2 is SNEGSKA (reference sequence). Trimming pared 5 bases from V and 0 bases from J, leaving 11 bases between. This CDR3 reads CSALTVNSNQPQHF. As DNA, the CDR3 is TGCAGTGCTCTGACAGTTAATAGCAATCAGCCCCAGCATTTT.

The CDR3 sequence: CASSLGRGVSGESTDTQYF. For the CDR3, the DNA is TGTGCCAGCAGCTTAGGTCGAGGAGTTAGCGGGGAAAGCACAGATACGCAGTATTTT. This sequence joins TRBV11-2 and TRBJ2-3; 8 positions match TRBD2. The germline CDR1 and CDR2 sequences are SGHAT and FQNNGV. The CDR3 is made up of 19 amino acids. The junction had 12 bases not matched to a gene; V was cut back by 1 base and J by 0 bases.

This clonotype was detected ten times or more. The CDR3 spells CSASSLPDGESQPQHF. In DNA form, the CDR3 reads TGCAGTGCTAGTTCTCTACCGGACGGGGAATCTCAGCCCCAGCATTTT. V usage is TRBV20-1 and J usage is TRBJ1-5; D uncertain. Germline CDR1 reads DFQATT; CDR2 reads SNEGSKA (reference sequence). V was trimmed by 3 bases and J by 6 bases, leaving 21 bases between them. The length of the CDR3 is 16 residues.

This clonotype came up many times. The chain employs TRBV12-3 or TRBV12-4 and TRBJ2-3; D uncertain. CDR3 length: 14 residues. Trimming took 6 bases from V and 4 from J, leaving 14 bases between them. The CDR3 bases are TGTGCCAGCAGCGACTGGCTGGGTGCAGATACGCAGTATTTT. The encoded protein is CASSDWLGADTQYF.

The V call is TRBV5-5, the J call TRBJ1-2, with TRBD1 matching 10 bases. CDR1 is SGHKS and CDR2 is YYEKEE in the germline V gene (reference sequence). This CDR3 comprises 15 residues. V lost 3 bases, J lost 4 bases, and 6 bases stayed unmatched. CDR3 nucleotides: TGTGCCAGCAGCTCCCGGGACAGGGGCGGCTATGGCTACACCTTC. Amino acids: CASSSRDRGGYGYTF.